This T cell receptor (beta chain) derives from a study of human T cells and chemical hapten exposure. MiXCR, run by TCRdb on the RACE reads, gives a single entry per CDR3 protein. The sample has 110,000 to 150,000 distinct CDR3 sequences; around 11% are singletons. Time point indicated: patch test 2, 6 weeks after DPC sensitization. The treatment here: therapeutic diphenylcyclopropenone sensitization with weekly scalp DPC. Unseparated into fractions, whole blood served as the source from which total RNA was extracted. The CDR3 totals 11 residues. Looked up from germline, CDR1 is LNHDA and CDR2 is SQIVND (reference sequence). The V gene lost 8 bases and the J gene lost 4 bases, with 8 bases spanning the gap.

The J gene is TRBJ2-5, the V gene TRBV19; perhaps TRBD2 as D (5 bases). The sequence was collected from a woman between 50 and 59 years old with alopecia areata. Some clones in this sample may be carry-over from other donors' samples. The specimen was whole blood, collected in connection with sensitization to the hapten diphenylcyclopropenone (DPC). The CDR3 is CASGSAETQYF. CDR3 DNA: TGTGCCAGTGGGAGTGCAGAGACCCAGTACTTC.